Following are 18 T cell receptor beta chains from one sample sequenced in a study of T cells in Graves' hyperthyroidism and ophthalmopathy. Using RNA transcripts as the source, TCR beta CDR3 regions were amplified. During a first-round RT-PCR of the TCR CDR3, the HTBI primer set was used. TCRdb ran MiXCR on the multiplex PCR reads and lists one entry per CDR3 protein. The sample carries approximately 200,000 distinct CDR3 sequences, about 16% recorded once. Sample: blood. These receptors originate from a man in his forties with Graves' hyperthyroidism.

This clonotype has a count of ten or more. The CDR3 DNA follows: TGTGCCAGCAGCCAACAAGGGGGTTACGAGCAGTACTTC. Translation: CASSQQGGYEQYF. This chain joins TRBV3-1 and TRBJ2-7, with D maybe TRBD1 (6 bases). Trimming removed 2 bases from V and 4 bases from J, with 9 bases in between. This CDR3 contains 13 residues. Germline CDR1 reads LGHDT; CDR2 reads YNNKEL (reference sequence).

Many counts were recorded for this clonotype. CDR3 in amino acids: CSAGQGASTDTQYF. As DNA, the CDR3 is TGCAGTGCAGGACAGGGGGCGAGCACAGATACGCAGTATTTT. The chain recombines TRBV20-1 with TRBJ2-3; 11 bases match TRBD1. The CDR3 spans 14 residues. Germline CDR1 reads DFQATT; CDR2 reads SNEGSKA (reference sequence). J gave up 0 bases and V 6 bases, and 2 bases lay outside the gene matches.

At least ten counts were recorded for this clonotype. The chain combines TRBV15 with TRBJ2-2; D call uncertain. V was cut by 4 bases and J by 4 bases, with 4 bases left in between. Germline assignment: CDR1 LNHNV and CDR2 YYDKDF (reference sequence). CDR3 length: 12 amino acids. This chain's CDR3 is CATSKSTGELFF. In nucleotides, the CDR3 is TGTGCCACCAGCAAGTCCACCGGGGAGCTGTTTTTT.

In this sample, this clonotype turned up many times. The chain has TRBV20-1 and TRBJ1-5; a weak D match, TRBD1 (5 bases). This CDR3 region has 14 residues. Germline assignment: CDR1 DFQATT and CDR2 SNEGSKA (reference sequence). V was clipped by 4 bases and J by 7 bases, with 17 bases between them. The CDR3 loop reads CSAKTGTGRQPQHF. The CDR3 DNA reads TGCAGTGCTAAAACCGGGACCGGGAGGCAGCCCCAGCATTTT.

Only one count was recorded for this clonotype. J is TRBJ2-6 and V is TRBV6-6; the D call may be TRBD1 or TRBD2 (5 bases each). This CDR3 spans 15 amino acids. V lost 0 bases and J 12 bases, leaving 15 bases between the germline ends. The germline V gene has CDR1 MNHNY and CDR2 SVGAGI (reference sequence). The CDR3 loop is CASSYSRGGPSVLTF. The CDR3, as DNA: TGTGCCAGCAGTTACTCGAGGGGTGGCCCTAGCGTCCTGACTTTC.

This clonotype was recorded at least ten times. Here the CDR3 reads CAIKGGGVHNEQFF. The DNA for the CDR3 is TGTGCCATCAAAGGCGGGGGGGTCCACAATGAGCAGTTCTTC. The chain uses TRBV10-3 and TRBJ2-1; 9 bases agree with TRBD2. Per the germline V gene, CDR1 is ENHRY and CDR2 is SYGVKD. The CDR3 is 14 amino acids. Unmatched junction bases numbered 6, after V lost 7 bases and J lost 5 bases.

The table lists this clonotype with a few counts. The rearrangement uses TRBV7-9 and TRBJ2-1; TRBD1 is a possible D gene (7 bases). CDR1 is SEHNR, CDR2 FQNEAQ, per germline (reference sequence). V was cut by 5 bases and J by 6 bases, with 20 bases left in between. The CDR3 has 16 amino acids. The CDR3 protein is CASSLSQGRLSNEQFF. DNA for the CDR3: TGTGCCAGCAGCCTATCACAGGGGAGGCTCTCCAATGAGCAGTTCTTC.

This clonotype has a count of ten or more. V usage is TRBV28 and J usage is TRBJ2-1; tentatively, D is TRBD2 (6 bases). CDR1 is MDHEN, CDR2 SYDVKM, per germline. With 7 bases removed from V and 4 bases from J, the gap between germline ends came to 14 bases. The length of the CDR3 is 14 residues. CDR3 sequence (DNA): TGTGCCAGCATTAATAGCGGCAGATACAATGAGCAGTTCTTC. This encodes CASINSGRYNEQFF.

This clonotype was recorded at least ten times. The V gene is TRBV7-9, the J gene TRBJ2-3; weak D call: TRBD2 (6 bases). Deletions cut 7 bases from V and 1 base from J, with 15 bases between. CDR3 size: 15 residues. Germline V gene data show CDR1 as SEHNR and CDR2 as FQNEAQ (reference sequence). CDR3 DNA: TGTGCCAGCACTCACACCGGGACTGGCACAGATACGCAGTATTTT. Protein sequence: CASTHTGTGTDTQYF. Full variable domain (missing parts from reference TRBV7-9 and TRBJ2-3): DTGVSQNPRHKITKRGQNVTFRCDPISEHNRLYWYRQTLGQGPEFLTYFQNEAQLEKSRLLSDRFSAERPKGSFSTLEIQRTEQGDSAMYLCASTHTGTGTDTQYFGPGTRLTVL.

V and J are TRBV19 and TRBJ2-7, with 12 bases fitting TRBD1. This CDR3 spans 17 amino acids. Germline V lookup: CDR1 LNHDA, CDR2 SQIVND (reference sequence). V lost 0 bases to trimming and J lost 7 bases; unmatched junction nucleotides: 10. CDR3 in amino acids: CASSIEDLGQGAREQYF. DNA for the CDR3: TGTGCCAGTAGTATAGAAGATTTGGGACAGGGGGCGCGTGAGCAGTACTTC.

The J gene is TRBJ2-2, the V gene TRBV6-6; the match to TRBD1 covers 7 bases. CDR1 is MNHNY and CDR2 is SVGAGI in the germline V gene (reference sequence). The CDR3 totals 16 residues. V shed 2 bases and J 5 bases; nucleotides not matched to a gene: 8. CDR3 in DNA: TGTGCCAGCAGTTACCTAGGGGGCGCCTGGACCGGGGAGCTGTTTTTT. Its protein is CASSYLGGAWTGELFF.

V is TRBV28 and J is TRBJ1-3; D may be TRBD1 (6 bases). Germline V gene data show CDR1 as MDHEN and CDR2 as SYDVKM. Between the trimmed V and J ends, which lost 7 bases and 1 base, there was a span of 14 bases. The CDR3 is 15 residues long. CDR3 bases: TGTGCCAGCAATTCGGACAGAGCTTCTGGAAACACCATATATTTT. Translation: CASNSDRASGNTIYF.

The J gene is TRBJ2-3, the V gene TRBV7-2; 8 bases are a match to TRBD2. Germline V gene data show CDR1 as SGHTA and CDR2 as FQGNSA. There are 16 residues in the CDR3. J gave up 6 bases and V 5 bases, and 13 bases lay outside the gene matches. The DNA of the CDR3 is TGTGCCAGCAGCCACCGGGGCGGGGGGCCTGGGGATACGCAGTATTTT. This sequence encodes CASSHRGGGPGDTQYF.

This clonotype came up a few times. Mismatch with germline at one junction end may stem from a read error. This chain uses TRBV20-1 with TRBJ2-1; D perhaps matches TRBD2 (6 bases). Germline V CDR1 and CDR2: DFQATT, SNEGSKA (reference sequence). This CDR3 region has 17 residues. The CDR3 here is CSAFKTGGRSSYNERFF. The CDR3 DNA follows: TGCAGTGCTTTCAAAACTGGAGGGCGAAGCTCCTACAATGAGCGGTTCTTC.

In this sample, this clonotype turned up a few times. This chain uses TRBV7-2 with TRBJ2-1, with D unclear. This CDR3 region has 12 residues. Germline V gene sequence: CDR1 SGHTA, CDR2 FQGNSA. Trimming shortened V by 4 bases and J by 4 bases, and 5 bases separated the two germline ends. The chain's CDR3 is CASSSFYNEQFF. The CDR3 nucleotides read TGTGCCAGCAGCTCCTTTTACAATGAGCAGTTCTTC.

The V and J genes are TRBV5-4 and TRBJ1-1; D gene unclear. V shed 4 bases and J shed 0 bases, with 10 bases lying between them. This CDR3 has 14 residues. Germline CDR1 and CDR2: SGHNT and YYREEE (reference sequence). The CDR3 here is CASSPGSLNTEAFF. Here the CDR3 DNA reads TGTGCCAGCAGCCCGGGGTCCTTGAACACTGAAGCTTTCTTT.

This chain connects TRBV28 to TRBJ1-1; D remains unclear. CDR1 MDHEN and CDR2 SYDVKM come from the germline V gene. The CDR3 consists of 11 residues. The ends were cut back, 6 bases at V and 4 bases at J, with 6 bases in the middle. The CDR3 bases are TGTGCCAGCAGACAAGCCACTGAAGCTTTCTTT. Protein sequence: CASRQATEAFF.

The table lists this clonotype with a count of one. The V gene is TRBV4-3, the J gene TRBJ1-2; D ambiguous. The CDR3 spans 16 residues. CDR1 and CDR2 (germline): LGHNA, YSLEER. The ends were cut back, 1 base at V and 5 bases at J, with 17 bases in the middle. The CDR3 coding sequence is TGCGCCAGCAGCCAAGGCTTCCGGGTAGGGTTGTATGGCTACACCTTC. This codes for CASSQGFRVGLYGYTF.